This T cell receptor beta chain was profiled in a study of T cells expressing NK-cell markers. At the level of the study: Sorted CD3+CD56+NKG2C+, CD3+CD56+NKG2C- and CD3+CD56-NKG2C+ T-cell subsets were beta-chain profiled. HCMV seropositivity characterized seven of the eight sequenced donors, and seronegativity one.

This CDR3 spans 14 amino acids. In generating TCR beta cDNA, 5'RACE template switching with UMIs was used. After re-calling the 5' RACE reads, TCRdb lists one entry per CDR3 protein, DNA absent. The table gives just under 150,000 distinct CDR3 sequences; the top ten clones make up less than 15% of it. This chain joins TRBV12-3 or TRBV12-4 and TRBJ2-1; TCRdb lists TRBD1, though no DNA is available to test this call. This clonotype originated in a man between 18 and 35 years old in good health. The material sequenced was blood T cells: a sorted CD56 or NKG2C T cell subset, CD4+ or CD8+ T cells, or bulk PBMC T cells (not recorded which). CDR3: CASSDPGPFNEQFF.